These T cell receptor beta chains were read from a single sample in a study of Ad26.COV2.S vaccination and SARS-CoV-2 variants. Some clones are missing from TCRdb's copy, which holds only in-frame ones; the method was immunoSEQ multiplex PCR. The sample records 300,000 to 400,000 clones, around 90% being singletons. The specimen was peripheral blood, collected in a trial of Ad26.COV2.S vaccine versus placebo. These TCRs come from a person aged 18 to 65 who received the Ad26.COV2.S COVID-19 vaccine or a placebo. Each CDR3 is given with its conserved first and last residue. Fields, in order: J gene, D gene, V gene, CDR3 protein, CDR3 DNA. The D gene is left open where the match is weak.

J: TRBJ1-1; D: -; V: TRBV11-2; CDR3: CASSLVRGVTEAFF; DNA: TGTGCCAGCAGCTTGGTTAGGGGGGTTACTGAAGCTTTCTTT
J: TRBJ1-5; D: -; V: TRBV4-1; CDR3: CASSQEETSGVQPQHF; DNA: TGCGCCAGCAGCCAAGAAGAAACCTCCGGGGTTCAGCCCCAGCATTTT
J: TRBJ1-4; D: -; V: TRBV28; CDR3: CASSPLHGQANEKLFF; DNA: TGTGCCAGCAGCCCTTTGCATGGACAAGCTAATGAAAAACTGTTTTTT
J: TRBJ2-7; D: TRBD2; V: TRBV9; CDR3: CASNSGGSTYEQYF; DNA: TGTGCCAGCAACAGCGGGGGTTCAACCTACGAGCAGTACTTC
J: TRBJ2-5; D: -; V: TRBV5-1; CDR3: CASRLIGRETQYF; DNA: TGCGCCAGCAGGCTGATAGGTAGAGAGACCCAGTACTTC
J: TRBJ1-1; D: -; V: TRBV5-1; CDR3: CASSVRLDTEAFF; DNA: TGCGCCAGCAGCGTAAGACTTGATACTGAAGCTTTCTTT
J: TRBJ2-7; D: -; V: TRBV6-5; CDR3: CASSEEGARRGEQYF; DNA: TGTGCCAGCAGCGAGGAAGGGGCTCGGCGAGGGGAGCAGTACTTC
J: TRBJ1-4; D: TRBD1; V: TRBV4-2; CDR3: CASSQGDRGLDEKLFF; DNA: TGTGCCAGCAGCCAAGGGGACAGGGGGCTTGATGAAAAACTGTTTTTT
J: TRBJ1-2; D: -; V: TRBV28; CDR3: CASTVGYYGYTF; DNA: TGTGCCAGCACGGTGGGATACTATGGCTACACCTTC
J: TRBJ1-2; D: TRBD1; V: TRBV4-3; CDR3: CASSPGTAANYGYTF; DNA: TGCGCCAGCAGCCCTGGGACAGCCGCTAACTATGGCTACACCTTC